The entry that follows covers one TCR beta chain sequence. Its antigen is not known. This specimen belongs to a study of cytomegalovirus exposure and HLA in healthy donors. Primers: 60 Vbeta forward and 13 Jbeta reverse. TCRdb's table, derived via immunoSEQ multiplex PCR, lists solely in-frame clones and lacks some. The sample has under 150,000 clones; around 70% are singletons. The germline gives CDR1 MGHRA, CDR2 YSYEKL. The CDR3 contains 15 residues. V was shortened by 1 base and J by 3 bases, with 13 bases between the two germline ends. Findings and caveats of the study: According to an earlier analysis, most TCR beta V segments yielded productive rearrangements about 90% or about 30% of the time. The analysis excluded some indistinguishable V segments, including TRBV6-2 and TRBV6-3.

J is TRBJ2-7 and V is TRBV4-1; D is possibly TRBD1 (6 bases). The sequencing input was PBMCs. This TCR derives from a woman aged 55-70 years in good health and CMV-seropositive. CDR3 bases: TGCGCCAGCAGCCAAGCCCCGGGACACTACTACGAGCAGTACTTC. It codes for CASSQAPGHYYEQYF.